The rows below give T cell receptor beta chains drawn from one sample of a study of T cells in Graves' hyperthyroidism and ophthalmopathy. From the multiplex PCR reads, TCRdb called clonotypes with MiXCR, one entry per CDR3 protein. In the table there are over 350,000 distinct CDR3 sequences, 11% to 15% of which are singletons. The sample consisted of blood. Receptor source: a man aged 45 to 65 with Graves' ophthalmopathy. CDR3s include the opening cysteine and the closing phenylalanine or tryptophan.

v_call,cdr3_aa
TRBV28,CASRGYEQYF
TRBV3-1,CASSRRDSTGELFF
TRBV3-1,CASSPGTGMNTEAFF
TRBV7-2,CASSEGLAGAVGELFF
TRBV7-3,CASSLFGTSGRDNEQFF
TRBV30,CAWGYRGNQPQHF
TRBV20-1,CSARVMGGGEQYF
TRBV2,CADDLVGTDTQYF
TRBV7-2,CASRGPSGWNTGELFF
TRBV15,CATSRELARQDTQYF
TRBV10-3,CAISSPLADSYEQYF
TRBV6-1,CASSSTGGASYEQYF
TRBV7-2,CASSLVAGGSGELFF
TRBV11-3,CASSFAAGTEAFF
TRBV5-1,CASSKDRGNTGELFF
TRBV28,CASSLGRQKHVLIQETQYF
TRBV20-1,CSAADMGLAGNSYEQYF
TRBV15,CATSRVPFTAGNTIYF
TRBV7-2,CASSPRSAVVSGANVLTF
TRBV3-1,CASSSPLSSYNEQFF
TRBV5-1,CASSLRETQYF
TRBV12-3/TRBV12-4,CASSSLPPGAGGPDTQYF
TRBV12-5,CASGGDRSYEQYF
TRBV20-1,CSAVGGEYYGYTF
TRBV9,CASAGKDSGINEQFF
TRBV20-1,CSARPAGTSQETQYF
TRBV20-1,CSTRAGGAVGSDTQYF
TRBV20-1,CRARDANTEAFF
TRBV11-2,CASCLGGTEAFF
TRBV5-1,CASSLVGELTNEKLFF
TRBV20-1,CSARDLRGRDNEQFF
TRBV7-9,CASSLVRGLAGGPKTNEQFF
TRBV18,CASSPGGNRAYEQYF
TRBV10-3,CAISPDGPNTEAFF
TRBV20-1,CSAGGDSYYEQYF
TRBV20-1,CSATHAGGTNTDTQYF
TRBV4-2,CASSQGSGSYNEQFF
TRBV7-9,CASSSKQGFKNIQYF
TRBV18,CASSPVQANTEAFF
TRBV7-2,CASSANQYSGRGQETQYF
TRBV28,CASTTPGTVADTQYF
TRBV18,CASSPGTLYNEQFF
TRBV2,CASSAGQGGTYEQYF
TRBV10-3,CAISGLRIAGSPSYNEQFF
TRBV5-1,CASSLVGGAEDTQYF
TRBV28,CASSSLPGGAFKMGAFF
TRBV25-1,CASSEQGKITDTQYF
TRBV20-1,CSAHHGQYNSPLHF
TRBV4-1,CASSQDQLAGGSDTQYF
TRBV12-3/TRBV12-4,CASSALSGQGANTQYF
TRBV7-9,CASSNSPGQSGTGCFF
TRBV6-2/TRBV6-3,CASSYSGDRGGDTQYF
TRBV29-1,CSVDQGARQYF
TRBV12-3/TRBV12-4,CASSPELKRNEKLFF
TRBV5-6,CASSQSGAYTEAFF